This T cell receptor beta chain was profiled in a study of blood T cell repertoires in COVID-19. Across the whole study: Sites in the United States, Italy and Spain provided acute and convalescent COVID-19 samples. In each case, the material was cDNA or gDNA derived from T cells, B-cell-depleted T cells, or PBMCs.

Authors' processing steps: Counts of nucleated cells, estimated from reference gene primer amplification, were obtained. The table came from immunoSEQ multiplex PCR; TCRdb's copy has only in-frame clones and leaves some out. That table furnishes V, J and clone size, whereas the DNA furnished D and trimming. Among roughly 97,000 clones listed, approximately 84% were seen once. CDR1 and CDR2 from the germline V gene are LGHNA and YSLEER. This CDR3 spans 15 amino acids. The ends were cut back, 4 bases at V and 3 bases at J, with 10 bases in the middle. The chain carries TRBV4-3 and TRBJ2-6, with D tentatively TRBD1 (5 bases). Sequenced: peripheral blood. This receptor was taken from a man aged 65-85 years with acute or convalescent COVID-19. DNA for the CDR3: TGCGCCAGCAGCCGCTTTCAGGGTGGGGCCAACGTCCTGACTTTC. Residues: CASSRFQGGANVLTF.